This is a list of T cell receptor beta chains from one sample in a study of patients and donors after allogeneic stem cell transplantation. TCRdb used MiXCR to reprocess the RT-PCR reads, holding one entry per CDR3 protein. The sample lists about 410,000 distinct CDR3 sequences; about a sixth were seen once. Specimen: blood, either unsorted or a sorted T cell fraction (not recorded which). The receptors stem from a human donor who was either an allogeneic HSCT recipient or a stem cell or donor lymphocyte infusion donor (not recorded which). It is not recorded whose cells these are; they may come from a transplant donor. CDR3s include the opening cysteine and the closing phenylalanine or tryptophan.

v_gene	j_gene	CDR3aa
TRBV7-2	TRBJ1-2	CASSPRDSSWANYGYTF
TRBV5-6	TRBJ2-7	CASSVGQVYEQYF
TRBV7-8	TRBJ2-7	CASSLKGRQYEQYF
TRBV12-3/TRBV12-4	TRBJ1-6	CASSLQIGGNSPLHF
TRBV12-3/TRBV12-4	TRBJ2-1	CASTSGLAQSYEQFF
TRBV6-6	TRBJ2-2	CASRATNTGELFF
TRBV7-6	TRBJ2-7	CASNSGQGEQYF
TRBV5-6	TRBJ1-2	CASSLARRQADYGYTF
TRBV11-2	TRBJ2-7	CASSLSQGNEQYF
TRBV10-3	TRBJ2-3	CAISRLAGADTQYF
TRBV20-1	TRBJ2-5	CSARDGRGRGETQYF
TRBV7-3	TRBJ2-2	CASSPGLAGYTGELFF
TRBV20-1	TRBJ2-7	CSGGQRSYEQYF
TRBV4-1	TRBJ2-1	CASSQDLGEIREQFF
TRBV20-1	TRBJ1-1	CSATPRQGRGTEAFF
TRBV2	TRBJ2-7	CASGGEPPYEQYF
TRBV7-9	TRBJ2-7	CASSLGGQGQYF
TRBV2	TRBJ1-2	CASSDEDRRNYGYTF
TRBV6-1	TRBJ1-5	CASRSVAGWPQHF
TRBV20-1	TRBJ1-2	CSAYKGGYTF
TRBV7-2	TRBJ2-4	CASIRDSLNIQYF
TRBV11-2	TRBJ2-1	CASSFRGGFINEQFF
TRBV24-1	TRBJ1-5	CATSDPGRHQPQHF
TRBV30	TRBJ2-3	CAWTVRDTQYF
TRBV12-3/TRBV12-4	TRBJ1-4	CASKTTGADEKLFF
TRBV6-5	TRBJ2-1	CASSYGTGGAYNEQFF
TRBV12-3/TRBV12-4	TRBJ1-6	CAISYGQMNSPLHF
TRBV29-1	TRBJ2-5	CSVDWAGRETQYF
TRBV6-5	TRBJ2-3	CASSYSRASTDTQYF
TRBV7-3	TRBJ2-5	CASSLTNGETQYF
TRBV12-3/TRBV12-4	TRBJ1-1	CASSLKGPTMNTEAFF
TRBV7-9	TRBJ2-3	CASSSVGLAGMDTQYF
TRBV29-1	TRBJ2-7	CSVVGSSYEQYF
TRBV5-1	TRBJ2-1	CASSAYLLGNEQFF
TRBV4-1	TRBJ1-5	CASSQTGTGYNQPQHF
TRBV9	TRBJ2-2	CASSVDPTGELFF
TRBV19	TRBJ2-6	CASSIGPSGANVLTF
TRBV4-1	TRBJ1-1	CASKGRNTEAFF
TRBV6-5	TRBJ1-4	CASSYPRDRHNEKLFF
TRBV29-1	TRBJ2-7	CSVETRDYEQYF
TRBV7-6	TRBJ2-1	CASSHLAGGPYNEQFF
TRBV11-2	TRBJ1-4	CASSLERREKLFF
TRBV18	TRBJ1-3	CASSPQGAPGNTIYF
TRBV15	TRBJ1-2	CATSGTGAEDYGYTF
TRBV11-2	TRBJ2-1	CASRTGGGNEQFF
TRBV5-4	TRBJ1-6	CASSLTGSDSPLHF
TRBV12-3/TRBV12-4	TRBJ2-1	CASSRGLAGNNEQFF
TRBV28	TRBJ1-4	CASSSTNEKLFF
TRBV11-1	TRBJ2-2	CASSAHGNPGELFF
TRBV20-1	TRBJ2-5	CSASPMWRAETQYF
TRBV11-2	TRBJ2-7	CASSSLSATYEQYF
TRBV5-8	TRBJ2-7	CASSQTGQGRYEQYF
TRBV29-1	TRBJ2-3	CSADTQYF
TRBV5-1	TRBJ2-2	CASSPGVRTGELFF
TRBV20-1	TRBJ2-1	CSAWGPSSYNGQFF
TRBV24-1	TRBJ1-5	CATSGGTSNQPQHF
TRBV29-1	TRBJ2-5	CSVDRQGQETQYF
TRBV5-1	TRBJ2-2	CASSLTGGTGELLF
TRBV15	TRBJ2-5	CATSRDGPDYQETQYF